This paragraph covers one T cell receptor beta chain sequence. Germline V gene lookup returns CDR1 SNHLY and CDR2 FYNNEI. This CDR3 spans 15 amino acids. With V trimmed by 5 bases and J by 5 bases, 6 bases remained unmatched. This record belongs to a study of shared clonotypes between healthy human individuals. Roughly 200 ng DNA, 30,000 to 35,000 T cell genomes, went into each sorted-subset replicate PCR. This table comes from immunoSEQ multiplex PCR, and its TCRdb copy is limited to in-frame clones, with some not included. The sample records over 2 million clones, around 92% being singletons. This clonotype originated in a man aged 18 to 30 in good health. Some clones in this sample may be carry-over from other donors' samples. The gene calls are TRBV2 and TRBJ2-2, with 9 bases fitting TRBD2. Sequencing was done on a sample of naive CD4+ T cells from PBMCs. The sample's subset: CD45RA+ positively selected. CDR3 in amino acids: CASSISGSGTGELFF. The CDR3 DNA sequence: TGTGCCAGCAGTATTAGCGGGAGTGGTACCGGGGAGCTGTTTTTT.